This T cell receptor (beta chain) is drawn from a study of follicular helper T cells after annual influenza vaccination. Time point reported: 2014-2015 season, 7 days after vaccination. The method was immunoSEQ multiplex PCR; TCRdb's version includes in-frame clones alone and lacks a portion of them. The table shows 9,500 to 11,000 clones, with over 75% occurring only once. Trimming shortened V by 3 bases and J by 1 base, and 3 bases separated the two germline ends. Germline values: CDR1 WNHNN, CDR2 SYGVQD (reference sequence). This CDR3 region has 13 residues. V and J are TRBV10-1 and TRBJ2-2, with D uncertain. This sample comprised CXCR5- memory CD4+ T cells sorted from blood, obtained 7 days after influenza vaccination. This TCR derives from an adult who received the influenza vaccine. CDR3: CASSDQNTGELFF. The CDR3, as DNA: TGCGCCAGCAGTGACCAGAACACCGGGGAGCTGTTTTTT.